This T cell receptor (beta chain) was profiled in a study of human T cells and chemical hapten exposure. This clonotype was observed a few times. Described time point: patch test 1, 2 weeks after DPC sensitization. Treatment indicated: therapeutic diphenylcyclopropenone sensitization with weekly scalp DPC. TCRdb processed the RACE reads anew with MiXCR; each CDR3 protein has one entry. This table has roughly 180,000 distinct CDR3 sequences, around 24% appearing once. Sequencing was performed on whole blood, taken in connection with sensitization to the hapten diphenylcyclopropenone (DPC). This TCR came from a woman aged 50 to 60 with alopecia areata. Some clones in this sample may be carry-over from other donors' samples.

The CDR3 nucleotides are TGTGCCAGCAGCGATCCACTAGCGGAGCACTACGAGCAGTACTTC. It encodes CASSDPLAEHYEQYF. The V call is TRBV7-8, the J call TRBJ2-7, with 8 positions matching TRBD2. The CDR3 consists of 15 residues. The V gene end was trimmed by 5 bases and the J gene end by 3 bases; junction bases not matched to a gene: 9. Looked up from germline, CDR1 is SGHVS and CDR2 is FQNEAQ.